Listed below are T cell receptor beta chains from one sample, sequenced in a study of blood T cell repertoires in COVID-19. Data came from immunoSEQ multiplex PCR; TCRdb stores just in-frame clones and leaves some out. The sample yields 180,000 or so clones, more than 75% seen once. Sequencing input: peripheral blood. The source of these receptors is a man aged 40-49 years with active or convalescent COVID-19. Each CDR3 is given with its conserved first and last residue. A D gene is named only where the DNA matches it firmly. Size is omitted from some rows. Given values are once, few, many or a class for expanded clones.

clone_size j_call d_call cdr3_length v_call cdr3_nt cdr3_aa
- TRBJ2-3 - 13 TRBV7-3 TGTGCCAGCAGCCTCCTTAGCACAGATACGCAGTATTTT CASSLLSTDTQYF
- TRBJ1-1 - 12 TRBV15 TGTGCCACCGGAGAACAGAACACTGAAGCTTTCTTT CATGEQNTEAFF
- TRBJ1-2 - 14 TRBV5-4 TGTGCCAGCAGGCAACGGGGGGGGTTCTATGGCTACACCTTC CASRQRGGFYGYTF
- TRBJ1-1 TRBD1 16 TRBV10-3 TGTGCCATCAGTGAGTGGGACAGGGGGATGAACACTGAAGCTTTCTTT CAISEWDRGMNTEAFF
- TRBJ1-1 TRBD1 15 TRBV2 TGTGCCAGCAGAGACTCACAGGGGGCGAGCACTGAAGCTTTCTTT CASRDSQGASTEAFF
once TRBJ2-2 TRBD1 15 TRBV7-9 TGTGCCAGCAGGCCGGGACAGAAAAACACCGGGGAGCTGTTTTTT CASRPGQKNTGELFF
- TRBJ1-2 - 16 TRBV14 TGTGCCAGCAGCCCGACAAGAGTAGGGGGAGTCTATGGCTACACCTTC CASSPTRVGGVYGYTF
- TRBJ1-1 - 13 TRBV7-3 TGTGCCAGCAGCGAAGACAGAAACACTGAAGCTTTCTTT CASSEDRNTEAFF
- TRBJ2-2 TRBD1 14 TRBV5-4 TGTGCCAGCAGCTATAAGGACAGGGCCGGGGAGCTGTTTTTT CASSYKDRAGELFF
- TRBJ1-1 TRBD1 14 TRBV28 TGTGCCAGCAAGCAGGGACAGTGGAACACTGAAGCTTTCTTT CASKQGQWNTEAFF
once TRBJ2-3 TRBD1 20 TRBV27 TGTGCCAGCAGCCCCCAGGGCAGGCAAATCGCTGGGACAGGCACAGATACGCAGTATTTT CASSPQGRQIAGTGTDTQYF
- TRBJ1-5 - 12 TRBV28 TGTGCCAGCAGTTTACAGGGGTTGCCCCAGCATTTT CASSLQGLPQHF
- TRBJ2-2 - 19 TRBV7-9 TGTGCCAGCAGCGCCGGGTCAGCCACGGCGGCATCGCACACCGGGGAGCTGTTTTTT CASSAGSATAASHTGELFF
- TRBJ1-2 - 13 TRBV30 TGTGCCTGGAGTATGACACCCAACTATGGCTACACCTTC CAWSMTPNYGYTF
- TRBJ1-1 - 17 TRBV6-2/TRBV6-3 TGTGCCAGCAGTTACGATCCTCCGGGACTAGGTGAAGCTGAAGCTTTCTTT CASSYDPPGLGEAEAFF
once TRBJ2-7 TRBD2 12 TRBV6-5 TGTGCCAGCAGTCTAGCGGACTACGAGCAGTACTTC CASSLADYEQYF
- TRBJ1-1 - 14 TRBV7-2 TGTGCCAGCAGCTTATTTCAGGGAAGCACTGAAGCTTTCTTT CASSLFQGSTEAFF
- TRBJ1-2 - 14 TRBV6-5 TGTGCCAGCAGTTACGGGCAGGGTACCGGTGGCTACACCTTC CASSYGQGTGGYTF
- TRBJ1-5 TRBD1 14 TRBV9 TGTGCCAGCAGCGCCGCAGGGGGGTTGGAGCCCCAGCATTTT CASSAAGGLEPQHF
- TRBJ2-2 - 13 TRBV5-6 TGTGCCAGCAGCCCCGCCGGTACCGGGGAGCTGTTTTTT CASSPAGTGELFF
- TRBJ2-3 TRBD2 18 TRBV10-1 TGCGCCAGCAGTGAGTCGGGGACTAGCGGGATTCACACAGATACGCAGTATTTT CASSESGTSGIHTDTQYF